This TCR beta chain was found in a study of regulatory T cells in long-lasting Graves disease. Looking at the study overall: Less than 3 months of antithyroid drugs had been taken by newly diagnosed Graves' patients.

The CDR3 sequence is 15 residues long. Per germline, CDR1 LGHDT and CDR2 YNNKEL (reference sequence). Trimming stripped 1 base from V and 1 base from J, with 11 bases between. iRepertoire HTBI primers and Arm-PCR of CDR3 regions built TCR beta libraries. MiXCR, run by TCRdb on the multiplex PCR reads, gives a single entry per CDR3 protein. The sample carries roughly 560,000 distinct CDR3 sequences, 15% to 20% recorded once. Time point indicated: newly diagnosed GD, antithyroid drugs for less than 3 months. RNA extracted from PBMCs served as the sequencing template. Patients came through an endocrinology department, and that department was in Xi'an, China. Another study also made use of these data, one on T cells in Graves' hyperthyroidism and ophthalmopathy. That source notes: Researchers found most expanded thyroid clonotypes above 0.001 in blood as well.

The origin of this receptor is a woman aged 40-65 years with Graves disease. The chain couples TRBV3-1 to TRBJ2-7; D gene ambiguous. Sequences were derived from peripheral blood mononuclear cells (PBMCs), sampled at new diagnosis, from a patient treated with antithyroid drugs. For the CDR3, the DNA is TGTGCCAGCAGCCAAGTCCTCGGAGAGTCCTACGAGCAGTACTTC. It translates to CASSQVLGESYEQYF.